This T cell receptor beta chain is drawn from a study of spatial heterogeneity in lung cancer. Study details: The donors, about 74 patients with untreated early-stage non-small cell lung cancer, provided the samples. After resection, follow-up PBMC samples were sequenced when available, at a median of approximately 26 months later.

Time point denoted: blood at routine non-recurrence follow-up after resection. Whole RNA, which was extracted from tumor, nontumor lung tissue or frozen PBMC, was sequenced without any cell sorting. V lost 0 bases to trimming and J lost 3 bases, with 3 bases between them. CDR1 and CDR2 from the germline V gene are LNHNV and YYDKDF (reference sequence). This CDR3 spans 13 amino acids. TCRdb reprocessed the 5' RACE reads with MiXCR, giving one entry per CDR3 protein. This sample has 95,000 to 130,000 distinct CDR3 sequences, with less than 15% found just once. The sequences come from PBMCs, collected at follow-up. The sequence derives from a male donor with early-stage non-small cell lung cancer. This rearrangement joins TRBV15 to TRBJ1-5; no clear D. CDR3: CATSRDFNQPQHF. In nucleotides, the CDR3 is TGTGCCACCAGCAGAGATTTCAATCAGCCCCAGCATTTT.